This entry lists 26 T cell receptor beta chains sequenced from one sample in a study of T-cell memory formation after mild COVID-19. MiXCR, run by TCRdb on the 5' RACE reads, gives a single entry per CDR3 protein. The sample includes roughly 450,000 distinct CDR3 sequences, about a sixth seen only once; the top ten take around a fifth. Sequencing was done on a sample of PBMCs or a T cell subset sorted from them (not recorded which). The receptors come from a man in his late teens or twenties who had mild COVID-19 (a few samples of this study predate the infection). Cell type and time point are not known.

The chain is built from TRBV9 and TRBJ2-7; 13 bases agree with TRBD2. Looked up from germline, CDR1 is SGDLS and CDR2 is YYNGEE. V shed 0 bases, J shed 3 bases, and the junction held 3 bases outside the gene matches. CDR3 size: 16 residues. The CDR3: CASSVGGTSGDYEQYF. The CDR3 DNA reads TGTGCCAGCAGCGTAGGGGGGACTAGCGGGGACTACGAGCAGTACTTC. The whole variable domain, filled in from reference TRBV9 and TRBJ2-7, reads DSGVTQTPKHLITATGQRVTLRCSPRSGDLSVYWYQQSLDQGLQFLIQYYNGEERAKGNILERFSAQQFPDLHSELNLSSLELGDSALYFCASSVGGTSGDYEQYFGPGTRLTVT.

J is TRBJ2-3 and V is TRBV11-3; D not resolved. V was clipped by 4 bases and J by 4 bases, with 9 bases between them. Looked up from germline, CDR1 is SGHNT and CDR2 is YENEEA. The length of the CDR3 is 13 residues. CDR3 nucleotides: TGTGCCAGCAGCTCGAAACACCCAGATACGCAGTATTTT. Its protein is CASSSKHPDTQYF.

J is TRBJ1-1 and V is TRBV5-1; unclear D gene. This CDR3 is built from 13 residues. Germline V CDR1 and CDR2: SGHRS, YFSETQ. Trimming stripped 0 bases from V and 8 bases from J, with 11 bases between. CDR3 amino acids: CASSLGDLIEAFF. CDR3 DNA sequence: TGCGCCAGCAGCTTGGGCGACCTAATAGAAGCTTTCTTT.

This sequence joins TRBV3-1 and TRBJ2-5, with D maybe TRBD2 (5 bases). V was cut by 0 bases and J by 7 bases, with 15 bases left in between. The CDR3 contains 15 residues. Per the germline V gene, CDR1 is LGHDT and CDR2 is YNNKEL (reference sequence). In nucleotides, the CDR3 is TGTGCCAGCAGCCAAGATCTAGGCCCCGCGGGGACCCAGTACTTC. This translates into CASSQDLGPAGTQYF.

The sample holds a few counts of this clonotype. The V and J genes are TRBV7-9 and TRBJ2-7; D unclear. There are 12 residues in the CDR3. CDR1 SEHNR and CDR2 FQNEAQ come from the germline V gene (reference sequence). Trimming shortened V by 9 bases and J by 2 bases, and 11 bases separated the two germline ends. DNA of the CDR3: TGTGCCAGGAACCAGCTGCCCTACGAGCAGTACGTC. This gives the protein CARNQLPYEQYV.

This clonotype was observed at least ten times. The rearrangement uses TRBV4-3 and TRBJ2-4; 8 nucleotides match TRBD1. CDR3 length: 14 residues. Looked up from germline, CDR1 is LGHNA and CDR2 is YSLEER. The J segment lost 6 bases and the V segment lost 3 bases, leaving 4 bases of the junction unmatched. The CDR3 DNA sequence: TGCGCCAGCAGCCAGGACGGACAGGGAAACATTCAGTACTTC. This sequence encodes CASSQDGQGNIQYF.

Only a few counts were recorded for this clonotype. This rearrangement joins TRBV6-1 to TRBJ2-1; 7 bases align to TRBD1. V dropped 6 bases and J dropped 1; count of bases not matched to a gene: 0. Germline assignment: CDR1 MNHNS and CDR2 SASEGT. The CDR3 length is 13 residues. CDR3: CASRDRSYNEQFF. The CDR3 DNA follows: TGTGCCAGCAGGGACAGGTCCTACAATGAGCAGTTCTTC.

This rearrangement joins TRBV18 to TRBJ1-5; 7 positions agree with TRBD1. Trimming cost V 6 bases and J 4 bases; bases outside gene matches: 6. Germline V gene sequence: CDR1 KGHSH, CDR2 LQKENI. There are 14 residues in the CDR3. In DNA form, the CDR3 reads TGTGCCAGCTCTGGACAGGACCCTAATCAGCCCCAGCATTTT. It codes for CASSGQDPNQPQHF.

This clonotype was seen a few times. The genes are TRBV12-3 or TRBV12-4 and TRBJ1-2; D is perhaps TRBD1 (6 bases). This CDR3 spans 13 amino acids. Trimming cost V 5 bases and J 5 bases, with 12 bases left between them. The CDR3 sequence: CASSMTGDYGYTF. For the CDR3, the DNA is TGTGCCAGCAGTATGACAGGCGATTATGGCTACACCTTC.

This clonotype was found a few times. The V gene is TRBV28, the J gene TRBJ2-5, with 10 nucleotides matching TRBD1. CDR1 is MDHEN, CDR2 SYDVKM, per germline. J lost 10 bases, V lost 5 bases, and 16 bases had no gene match. This CDR3 contains 16 residues. CDR3 nucleotide sequence: TGTGCCAGCAGTAACTCCGGGACAGGGGTCCCTCAGGTCCAGTACTTC. Protein sequence: CASSNSGTGVPQVQYF.

This clonotype showed up just a few times. This sequence joins TRBV20-1 and TRBJ1-2; D not certain. Germline lookup yields CDR1 DFQATT and CDR2 SNEGSKA (reference sequence). V lost 5 bases and J lost 3, with 16 bases in between. This CDR3 comprises 14 residues. The CDR3 region has the DNA TGCAGTGCTCCAAGGGCGGGCGCGGACTATGGCTACACCTTC. Its protein product is CSAPRAGADYGYTF.

This clonotype appeared a few times. The V and J genes are TRBV20-1 and TRBJ2-3; 11 bases are a match to TRBD2. Losses at the gene ends were 6 bases for V and 5 bases for J; bases not matched to a gene: 4. The CDR3 totals 13 residues. The germline gives CDR1 DFQATT, CDR2 SNEGSKA (reference sequence). CDR3 protein: CSALAGGGDTQYF. CDR3 bases: TGCAGTGCCCTAGCGGGGGGCGGAGATACGCAGTATTTT.

This clonotype was counted ten times or more. This sequence joins TRBV6-2 or TRBV6-3 and TRBJ2-1, with D possibly called TRBD1 or TRBD2 (6 bases each). V dropped 6 bases and J dropped 10 bases, with 16 bases sitting between them. CDR3 length: 13 residues. Germline assignment: CDR1 MNHEY and CDR2 SVGEGT. The DNA for the CDR3 is TGTGCCAGCAGCTACCGGGGGCGTCGAGAGCAGTTCTTC. The encoded protein is CASSYRGRREQFF.

This clonotype was picked up a small number of times. The J gene is TRBJ2-1, the V gene TRBV6-5; D gene ambiguous. Germline CDR1 MNHEY, CDR2 SVGAGI. This CDR3 spans 14 amino acids. The V end lost 5 bases, the J end lost 0 bases, and 8 bases lay between the germline ends. CDR3 in amino acids: CASSRASSYNEQFF. The CDR3 DNA sequence: TGTGCCAGCAGTCGAGCGAGCTCCTACAATGAGCAGTTCTTC.

CDR3 nucleotide sequence: TGTGCCAGTAGTACGAATTTGAGGAATGGCTACACCTTC. Translating it yields CASSTNLRNGYTF. This chain joins TRBV19 and TRBJ1-2; no reliable D call. The CDR3 covers 13 residues. Trimming stripped 4 bases from V and 6 bases from J, with 12 bases between. CDR1 LNHDA and CDR2 SQIVND come from the germline V gene (reference sequence).

V is TRBV7-2 and J is TRBJ1-1; possibly TRBD1 for D (6 bases). V lost 5 bases, J lost 11 bases, and 21 bases lay in between. The CDR3 totals 14 residues. Looked up from germline, CDR1 is SGHTA and CDR2 is FQGNSA. The CDR3 sequence: CASSPGGGLSGAFF. The CDR3 DNA reads TGTGCCAGCAGCCCCGGGGGGGGGCTGTCTGGGGCTTTCTTT. Together with reference TRBV7-2 and TRBJ1-1, the CDR3 gives the full variable domain: GAGVSQSPSNKVTEKGKDVELRCDPISGHTALYWYRQSLGQGLEFLIYFQGNSAPDKSGLPSDRFSAERTGGSVSTLTIQRTQQEDSAVYLCASSPGGGLSGAFFGQGTRLTVV.

This sequence joins TRBV5-1 and TRBJ1-2, with D possibly being TRBD1 (5 bases). Deletions cut 3 bases from V and 8 bases from J, with 8 bases between. Germline values: CDR1 SGHRS, CDR2 YFSETQ. The CDR3 sequence is 11 residues long. The CDR3: CASSWDGGYTF. CDR3 nucleotides: TGCGCCAGCAGCTGGGACGGAGGCTACACCTTC.

The chain has TRBV12-3 or TRBV12-4 and TRBJ1-3; no clear D gene. CDR3 length equals 14 residues. V was clipped by 5 bases and J by 3 bases, with 11 bases between them. The CDR3 loop is CASSAQINGNTIYF. CDR3 in DNA: TGTGCCAGCAGTGCCCAGATAAATGGAAACACCATATATTTT.

The chain couples TRBV10-3 to TRBJ2-7; a weak D match, TRBD2 (6 bases). Germline lookup yields CDR1 ENHRY and CDR2 SYGVKD. This CDR3 is built from 12 residues. Trimming stripped 8 bases from V and 5 bases from J, with 13 bases between. The CDR3 reads CAISREVNEQYF. DNA of the CDR3: TGTGCCATCTCGAGGGAGGTGAACGAGCAGTACTTC.

The J gene is TRBJ1-5, the V gene TRBV6-5; the D gene is possibly TRBD1 (6 bases). The CDR3 runs to 13 residues. Germline CDR1 MNHEY, CDR2 SVGAGI. Trimming pared 7 bases from V and 7 bases from J, leaving 14 bases between. The CDR3 is CASKDRIDQPQHF. The DNA for the CDR3 is TGTGCCAGCAAAGACAGGATAGACCAGCCCCAGCATTTT.

This clonotype has more than one count but fewer than ten. V usage is TRBV6-1 and J usage is TRBJ2-7; D unresolved. The CDR3 covers 12 residues. CDR1 and CDR2 (germline): MNHNS, SASEGT. Trimming took off 4 bases at V and 6 bases at J, with 10 bases between the two ends. This CDR3 is CASSVLTGEQYF. Here the CDR3 DNA reads TGTGCCAGCAGTGTCCTGACGGGCGAGCAGTACTTC.

This chain links TRBV6-5 with TRBJ2-2; D not resolved. CDR3 length: 13 amino acids. The V gene lost 5 bases and the J gene lost 7 bases, with 11 bases spanning the gap. From germline, CDR1 is MNHEY and CDR2 SVGAGI. In nucleotides, the CDR3 is TGTGCCAGCAGTCGCAAGGGCGGCGGGGAGCTGTTTTTT. The encoded protein is CASSRKGGGELFF.

This clonotype has more than one count but fewer than ten. V is TRBV9 and J is TRBJ2-7; TRBD2 is a possible D gene (6 bases). V lost 2 bases to trimming and J lost 6 bases, with 9 bases between them. Germline CDR1 SGDLS, CDR2 YYNGEE. The CDR3 is 12 residues long. The CDR3 sequence: CASSVGEAEQYF. In DNA form, the CDR3 reads TGTGCCAGCAGCGTCGGGGAGGCCGAGCAGTACTTC. Drawing the rest from reference TRBV9 and TRBJ2-7, the complete variable domain is DSGVTQTPKHLITATGQRVTLRCSPRSGDLSVYWYQQSLDQGLQFLIQYYNGEERAKGNILERFSAQQFPDLHSELNLSSLELGDSALYFCASSVGEAEQYFGPGTRLTVT.

The CDR3 nucleotides read TGTGCCAGCAGTGATCGGGACCGGGGAGATACGCAGTATTTT. Translating gives CASSDRDRGDTQYF. The V gene is TRBV25-1, the J gene TRBJ2-3; D is perhaps TRBD1 or TRBD2 (5 bases each). The germline gives CDR1 MGHDK, CDR2 SYGVNS. The V end lost 3 bases, the J end lost 5 bases, and 12 bases lay between the germline ends. This CDR3 comprises 14 residues.

The rearrangement joins TRBV12-5 to TRBJ1-1, with unresolved D. The CDR3 has 14 residues. V dropped 7 bases and J dropped 1 base, with 13 bases sitting between them. Germline loops: CDR1 LGHNT, CDR2 FRNRAP. The CDR3 spells CASANQWPNTEAFF. DNA of the CDR3: TGTGCTAGTGCCAATCAGTGGCCGAACACTGAAGCTTTCTTT. Full variable domain (missing parts from reference TRBV12-5 and TRBJ1-1): DARVTQTPRHKVTEMGQEVTMRCQPILGHNTVFWYRQTMMQGLELLAYFRNRAPLDDSGMPKDRFSAEMPDATLATLKIQPSEPRDSAVYFCASANQWPNTEAFFGQGTRLTVV.

This clonotype has just a few counts. The rearrangement joins TRBV28 to TRBJ1-4; D is unclear. The CDR3 is 16 amino acids. Germline V gives CDR1 MDHEN, CDR2 SYDVKM. Deletions cut 4 bases from V and 4 bases from J, with 16 bases between. DNA of the CDR3: TGTGCCAGCAGTTCCGCCGGTGGCTCCCATAATGAAAAACTGTTTTTT. The encoded protein is CASSSAGGSHNEKLFF.